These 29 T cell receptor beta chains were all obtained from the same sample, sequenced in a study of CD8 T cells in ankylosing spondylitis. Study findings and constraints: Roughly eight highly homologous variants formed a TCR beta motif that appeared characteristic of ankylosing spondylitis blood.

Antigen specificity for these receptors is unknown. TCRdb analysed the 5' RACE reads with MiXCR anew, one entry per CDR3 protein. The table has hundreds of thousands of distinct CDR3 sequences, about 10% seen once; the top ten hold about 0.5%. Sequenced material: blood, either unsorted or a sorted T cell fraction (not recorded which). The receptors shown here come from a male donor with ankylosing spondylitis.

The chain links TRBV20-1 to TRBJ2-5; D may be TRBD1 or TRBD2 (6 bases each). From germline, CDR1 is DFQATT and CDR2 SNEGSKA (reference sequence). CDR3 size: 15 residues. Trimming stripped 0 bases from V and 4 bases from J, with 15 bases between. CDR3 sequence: CSAREGGRGSETQYF. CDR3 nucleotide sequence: TGCAGTGCTAGAGAGGGGGGCCGGGGGTCAGAGACCCAGTACTTC.

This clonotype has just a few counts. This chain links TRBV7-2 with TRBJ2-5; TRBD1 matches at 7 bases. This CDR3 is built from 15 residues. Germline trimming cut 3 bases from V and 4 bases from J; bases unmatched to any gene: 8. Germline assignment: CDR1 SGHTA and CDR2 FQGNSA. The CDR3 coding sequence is TGTGCCAGCAGCTTTTGGACAGGCACAGCAGAGACCCAGTACTTC. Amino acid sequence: CASSFWTGTAETQYF.

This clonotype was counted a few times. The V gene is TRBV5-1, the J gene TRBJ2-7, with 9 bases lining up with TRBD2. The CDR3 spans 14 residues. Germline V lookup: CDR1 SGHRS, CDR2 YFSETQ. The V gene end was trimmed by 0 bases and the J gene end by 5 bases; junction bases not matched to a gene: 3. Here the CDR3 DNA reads TGCGCCAGCAGCTTGGTAGCGGGGGCGAACGAGCAGTACTTC. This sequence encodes CASSLVAGANEQYF.

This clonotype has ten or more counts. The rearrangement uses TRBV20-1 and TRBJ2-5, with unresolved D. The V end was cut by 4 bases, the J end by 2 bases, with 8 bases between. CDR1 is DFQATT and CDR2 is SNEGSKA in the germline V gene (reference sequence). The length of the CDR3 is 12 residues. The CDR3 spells CSAITRQETQYF. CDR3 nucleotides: TGCAGTGCTATAACCCGTCAAGAGACCCAGTACTTC.

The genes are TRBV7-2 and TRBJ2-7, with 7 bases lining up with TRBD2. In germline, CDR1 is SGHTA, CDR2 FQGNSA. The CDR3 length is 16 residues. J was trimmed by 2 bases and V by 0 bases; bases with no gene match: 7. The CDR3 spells CASSLAIAGATYEQYF. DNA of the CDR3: TGTGCCAGCAGCTTAGCAATAGCGGGCGCGACCTACGAGCAGTACTTC.

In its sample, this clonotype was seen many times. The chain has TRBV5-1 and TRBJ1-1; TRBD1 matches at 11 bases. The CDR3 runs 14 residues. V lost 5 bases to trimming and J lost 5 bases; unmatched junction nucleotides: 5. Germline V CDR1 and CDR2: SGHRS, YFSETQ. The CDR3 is CASRSGTGGTEAFF. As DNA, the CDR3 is TGCGCCAGCAGGAGTGGGACAGGGGGGACTGAAGCTTTCTTT.

The DNA for the CDR3 is TGCGCCAGCAGCCCCCGGGCGATAGGGGAGACCCAGTACTTC. Translating it yields CASSPRAIGETQYF. The rearrangement links TRBV4-1 to TRBJ2-5; D unclear. The CDR3 loop spans 14 amino acids. Trimming took 4 bases from V and 5 from J, leaving 14 bases between them. Germline CDR1 reads MGHRA; CDR2 reads YSYEKL.

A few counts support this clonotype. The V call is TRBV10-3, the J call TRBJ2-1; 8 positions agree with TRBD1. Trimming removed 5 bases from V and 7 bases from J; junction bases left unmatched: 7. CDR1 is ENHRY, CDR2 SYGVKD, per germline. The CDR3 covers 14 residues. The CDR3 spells CAISTDRVMNEQFF. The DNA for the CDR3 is TGTGCCATCAGTACGGACAGGGTGATGAATGAGCAGTTCTTC.

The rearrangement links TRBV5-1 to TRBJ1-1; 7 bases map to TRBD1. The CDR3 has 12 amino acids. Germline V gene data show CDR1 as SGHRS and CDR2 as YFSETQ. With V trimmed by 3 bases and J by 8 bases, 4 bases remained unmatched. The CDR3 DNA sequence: TGCGCCAGCAGCTGGACAGGTTCAGAAGCTTTCTTT. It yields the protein CASSWTGSEAFF.

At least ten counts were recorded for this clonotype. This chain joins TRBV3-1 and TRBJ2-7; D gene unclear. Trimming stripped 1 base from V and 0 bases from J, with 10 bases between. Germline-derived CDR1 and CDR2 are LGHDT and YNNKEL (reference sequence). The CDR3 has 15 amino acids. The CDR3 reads CASSQVWRSSYEQYF. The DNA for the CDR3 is TGTGCCAGCAGCCAAGTCTGGCGGAGCTCCTACGAGCAGTACTTC.

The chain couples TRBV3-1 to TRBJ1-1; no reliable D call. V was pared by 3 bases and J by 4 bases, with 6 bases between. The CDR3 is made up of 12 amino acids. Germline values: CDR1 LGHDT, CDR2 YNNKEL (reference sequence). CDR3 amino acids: CASSQGLTEAFF. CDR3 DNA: TGTGCCAGCAGCCAGGGTCTCACTGAAGCTTTCTTT.

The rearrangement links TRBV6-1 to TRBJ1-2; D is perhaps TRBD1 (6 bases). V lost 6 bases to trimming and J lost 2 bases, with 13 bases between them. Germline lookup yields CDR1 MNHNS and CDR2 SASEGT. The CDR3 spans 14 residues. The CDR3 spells CASRRGGPNYGYTF. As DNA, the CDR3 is TGTGCCAGCAGGAGGGGGGGCCCGAACTATGGCTACACCTTC.

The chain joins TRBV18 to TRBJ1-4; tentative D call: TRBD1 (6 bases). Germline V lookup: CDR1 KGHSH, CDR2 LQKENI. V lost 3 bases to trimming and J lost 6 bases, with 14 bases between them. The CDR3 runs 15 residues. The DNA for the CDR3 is TGTGCCAGCTCACCTAACAGGGCCGCTCATGAAAAACTGTTTTTT. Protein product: CASSPNRAAHEKLFF.

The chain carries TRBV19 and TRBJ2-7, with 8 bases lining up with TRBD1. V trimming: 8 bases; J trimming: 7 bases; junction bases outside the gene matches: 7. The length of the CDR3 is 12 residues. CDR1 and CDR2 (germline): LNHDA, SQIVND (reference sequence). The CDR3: CASGTGHNEQYF. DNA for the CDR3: TGTGCCAGTGGGACAGGTCATAATGAGCAGTACTTC.

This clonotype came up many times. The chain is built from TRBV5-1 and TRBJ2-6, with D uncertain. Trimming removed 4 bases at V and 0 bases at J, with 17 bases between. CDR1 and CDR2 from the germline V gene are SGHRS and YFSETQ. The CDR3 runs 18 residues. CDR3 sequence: CASSPTSVPTSGANVLTF. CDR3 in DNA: TGCGCCAGCAGCCCCACGTCAGTGCCCACCTCTGGGGCCAACGTCCTGACTTTC.

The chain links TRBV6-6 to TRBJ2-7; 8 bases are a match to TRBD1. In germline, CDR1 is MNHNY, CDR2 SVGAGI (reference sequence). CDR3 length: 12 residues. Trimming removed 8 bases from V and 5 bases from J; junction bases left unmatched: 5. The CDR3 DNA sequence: TGTGCCAGCGGGACAGGTGTGGACGAGCAGTACTTC. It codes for CASGTGVDEQYF.

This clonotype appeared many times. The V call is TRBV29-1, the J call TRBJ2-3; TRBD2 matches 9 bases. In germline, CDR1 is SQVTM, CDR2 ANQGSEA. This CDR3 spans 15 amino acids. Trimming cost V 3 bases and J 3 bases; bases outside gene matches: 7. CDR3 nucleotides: TGCAGCGTTGAGGGTCTAGCGGGGCCAACAGATACGCAGTATTTT. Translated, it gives CSVEGLAGPTDTQYF.

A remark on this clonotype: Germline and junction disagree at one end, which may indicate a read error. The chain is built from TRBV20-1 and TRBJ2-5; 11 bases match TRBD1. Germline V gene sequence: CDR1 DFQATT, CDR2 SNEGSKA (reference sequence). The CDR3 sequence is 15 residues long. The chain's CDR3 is CCAGRPGQGGETQYF. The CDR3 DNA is TGCTGTGCTGGACGACCGGGACAGGGGGGGGAGACCCAGTACTTC.

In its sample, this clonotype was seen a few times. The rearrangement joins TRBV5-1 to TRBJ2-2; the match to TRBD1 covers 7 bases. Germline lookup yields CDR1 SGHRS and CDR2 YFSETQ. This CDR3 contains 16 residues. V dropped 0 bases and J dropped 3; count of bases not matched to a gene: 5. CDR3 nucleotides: TGCGCCAGCAGCTTGGAACAGGGGACGGACACCGGGGAGCTGTTTTTT. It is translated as CASSLEQGTDTGELFF.

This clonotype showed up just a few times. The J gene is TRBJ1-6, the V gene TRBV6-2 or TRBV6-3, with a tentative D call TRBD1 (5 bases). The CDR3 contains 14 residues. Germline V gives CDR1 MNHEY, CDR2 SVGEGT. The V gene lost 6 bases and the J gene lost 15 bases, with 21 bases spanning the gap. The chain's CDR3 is CASSYRIGIVSLHF. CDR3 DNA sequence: TGTGCCAGCAGCTACAGGATTGGGATAGTCAGCCTCCACTTT.

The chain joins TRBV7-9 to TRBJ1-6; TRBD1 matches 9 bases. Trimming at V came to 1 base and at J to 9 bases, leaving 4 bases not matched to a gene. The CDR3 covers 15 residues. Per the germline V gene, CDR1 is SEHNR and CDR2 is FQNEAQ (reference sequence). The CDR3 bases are TGTGCCAGCAGCTTAGACCTGGACAGGGGTTCACCCCTCCACTTT. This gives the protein CASSLDLDRGSPLHF.

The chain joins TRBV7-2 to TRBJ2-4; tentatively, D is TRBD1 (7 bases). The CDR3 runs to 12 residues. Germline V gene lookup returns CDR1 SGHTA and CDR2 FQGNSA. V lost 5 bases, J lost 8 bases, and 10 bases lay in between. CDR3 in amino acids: CASSPRGDIQYF. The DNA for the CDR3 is TGTGCCAGCAGCCCCAGGGGGGACATTCAGTACTTC.

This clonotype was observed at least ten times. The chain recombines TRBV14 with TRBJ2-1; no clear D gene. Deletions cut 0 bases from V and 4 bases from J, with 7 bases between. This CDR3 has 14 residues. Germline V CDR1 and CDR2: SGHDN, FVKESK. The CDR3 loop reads CASSQEWVYNEQFF. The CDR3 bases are TGTGCCAGCAGCCAAGAGTGGGTTTACAATGAGCAGTTCTTC.

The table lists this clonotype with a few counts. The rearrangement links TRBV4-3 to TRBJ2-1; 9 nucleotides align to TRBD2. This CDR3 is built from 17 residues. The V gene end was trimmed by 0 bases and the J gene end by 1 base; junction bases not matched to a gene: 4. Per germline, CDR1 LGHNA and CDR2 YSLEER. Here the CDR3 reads CASSQDWGLASYNEQFF. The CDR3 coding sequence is TGCGCCAGCAGCCAAGATTGGGGACTAGCATCCTACAATGAGCAGTTCTTC.

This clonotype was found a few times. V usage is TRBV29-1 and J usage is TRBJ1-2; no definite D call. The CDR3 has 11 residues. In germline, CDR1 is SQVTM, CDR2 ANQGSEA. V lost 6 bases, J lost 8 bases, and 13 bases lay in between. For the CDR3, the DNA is TGCAGCGTCGAGGGAGTAGACGGCTACACCTTC. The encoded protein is CSVEGVDGYTF.

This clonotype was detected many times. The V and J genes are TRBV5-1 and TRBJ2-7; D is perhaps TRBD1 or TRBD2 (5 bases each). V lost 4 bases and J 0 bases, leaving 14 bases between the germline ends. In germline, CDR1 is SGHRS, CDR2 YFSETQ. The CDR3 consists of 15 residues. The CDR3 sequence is CASSLGTERSYEQYF. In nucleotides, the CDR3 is TGCGCCAGCAGCCTAGGGACGGAACGCTCCTACGAGCAGTACTTC.

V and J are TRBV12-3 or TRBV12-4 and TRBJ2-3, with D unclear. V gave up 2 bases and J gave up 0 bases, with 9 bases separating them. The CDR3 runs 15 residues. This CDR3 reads CASSLLAVSTDTQYF. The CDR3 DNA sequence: TGTGCCAGCAGTTTACTTGCGGTGAGCACAGATACGCAGTATTTT.

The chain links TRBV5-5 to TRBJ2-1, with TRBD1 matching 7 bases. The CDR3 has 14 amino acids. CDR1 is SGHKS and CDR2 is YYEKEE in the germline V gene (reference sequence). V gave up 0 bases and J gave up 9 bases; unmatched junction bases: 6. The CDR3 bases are TGTGCCAGCAGCTTGGGGTACAGGGGAAGTGAGCAGTTCTTC. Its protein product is CASSLGYRGSEQFF.

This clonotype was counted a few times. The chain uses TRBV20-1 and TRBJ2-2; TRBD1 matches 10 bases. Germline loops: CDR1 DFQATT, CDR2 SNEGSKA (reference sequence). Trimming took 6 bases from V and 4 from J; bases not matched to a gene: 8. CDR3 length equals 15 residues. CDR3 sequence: CSAHPGQGTTGELFF. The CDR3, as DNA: TGCAGTGCGCATCCGGGACAGGGGACCACCGGGGAGCTGTTTTTT.